The clone carrying this TCR beta chain was found many times. The diagnoses drew upon clinical symptoms, serum thyroxine and TRAb, thyroid ultrasound and orbital computed tomography. The data were taken from a study of T cells in Graves' hyperthyroidism and ophthalmopathy. On the study more broadly: Peripheral blood was acquired at first diagnosis, ahead of any therapy whatsoever.

The V and J ends lost 3 bases and 5 bases, in that order; junction bases with no gene match: 4. The CDR3 consists of 15 residues. Germline CDR1 and CDR2: LGHNA and YNFKEQ. The CDR3 regions of TCR beta were amplified from RNA transcripts. First-round RT-PCR of the TCR CDR3 relied on the HTBI primer set. TCRdb re-called the multiplex PCR reads through MiXCR, storing one row per CDR3 protein. The sample includes 250,000 to 400,000 distinct CDR3 sequences, roughly 13% of them seen just once. This clonotype originated in a woman in her thirties or forties with Graves' ophthalmopathy. The gene calls are TRBV4-2 and TRBJ1-5; 10 bases fit TRBD1. The sequenced sample consisted of blood. The CDR3 coding sequence is TGTGCCAGCAGCCAGGAGGGACAGGGGTATCAGCCCCAGCATTTT. Translating gives CASSQEGQGYQPQHF.